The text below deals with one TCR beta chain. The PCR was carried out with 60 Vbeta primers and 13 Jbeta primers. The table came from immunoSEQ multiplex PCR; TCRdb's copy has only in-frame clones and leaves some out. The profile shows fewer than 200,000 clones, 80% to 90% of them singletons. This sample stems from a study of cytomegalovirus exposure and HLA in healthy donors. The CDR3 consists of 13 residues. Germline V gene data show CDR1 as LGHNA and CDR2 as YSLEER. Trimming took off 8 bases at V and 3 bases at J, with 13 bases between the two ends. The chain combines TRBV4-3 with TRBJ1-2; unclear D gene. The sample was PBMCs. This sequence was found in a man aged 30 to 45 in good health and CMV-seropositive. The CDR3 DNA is TGCGCCAGCCAACGGGCGGGTGACTATGGCTACACCTTC. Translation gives CASQRAGDYGYTF.